A selection of T cell receptor beta chains follows, all from one sample in a study of cytomegalovirus exposure and HLA in healthy donors. Measured with immunoSEQ multiplex PCR; TCRdb has only the in-frame clones, and not every one. The repertoire holds over 65,000 clones, with 67% as singletons. The sample comprised PBMCs. These receptors were collected from a woman aged 45 to 65 in good health and CMV-seropositive. Both conserved end residues are part of each CDR3. A D gene is named only where the DNA matches it firmly. Rows may omit the clone size; those that give it use once, few, many or a size class.

j_call: TRBJ2-1
d_call: -
v_call: TRBV12-5
clone_size: -
cdr3_nt: TGTGCTAGTGGTCAAACTTATTACAATGAGCAGTTCTTC
cdr3_aa: CASGQTYYNEQFF

j_call: TRBJ2-5
d_call: -
v_call: TRBV10-3
clone_size: -
cdr3_nt: TGTGCCACCAAGGGGGACCAAGAGACCCAGTACTTC
cdr3_aa: CATKGDQETQYF

j_call: TRBJ2-5
d_call: TRBD1
v_call: TRBV19
clone_size: -
cdr3_nt: TGTGCCAGTAGTCCCCCGGCAGGGGGTTTTGAGACCCAGTACTTC
cdr3_aa: CASSPPAGGFETQYF

j_call: TRBJ2-1
d_call: -
v_call: TRBV10-3
clone_size: few
cdr3_nt: TGTGCCATCATGGTCGGACCTGGGGGCGATGAGCAGTTCTTC
cdr3_aa: CAIMVGPGGDEQFF

j_call: TRBJ1-1
d_call: -
v_call: TRBV14
clone_size: -
cdr3_nt: TGTGCCAGCAGCCACTCAGCCACGACAGATTTGAACACTGAAGCTTTCTTT
cdr3_aa: CASSHSATTDLNTEAFF

j_call: TRBJ2-2
d_call: TRBD2
v_call: TRBV5-1
clone_size: few
cdr3_nt: TGCGCCAGCAGCTTGGCCCTAGCGGTTAACACCGGGGAGCTGTTTTTT
cdr3_aa: CASSLALAVNTGELFF

j_call: TRBJ1-1
d_call: TRBD1
v_call: TRBV15
clone_size: -
cdr3_nt: TGTGCCACCAGCAGAGATCGGGGACAGGGGATTCGAGGGAACACTGAAGCTTTCTTT
cdr3_aa: CATSRDRGQGIRGNTEAFF

j_call: TRBJ2-2
d_call: TRBD2
v_call: TRBV10-3
clone_size: -
cdr3_nt: TGTGCCATCAAGACAGCGGGGGACGAGGATGGCGGGGAGCTGTTTTTT
cdr3_aa: CAIKTAGDEDGGELFF

j_call: TRBJ1-4
d_call: -
v_call: TRBV9
clone_size: -
cdr3_nt: TGTGCCAGCAGCCCCGGCAGTGGACAGAGTAATGAAAAACTGTTTTTT
cdr3_aa: CASSPGSGQSNEKLFF

j_call: TRBJ1-6
d_call: -
v_call: TRBV19
clone_size: few
cdr3_nt: TGTGCCAGTACGGAGGTGGGATGGAATTCACCCCTCCACTTT
cdr3_aa: CASTEVGWNSPLHF

j_call: TRBJ2-2
d_call: TRBD2
v_call: TRBV4-2
clone_size: -
cdr3_nt: TGTGCCAGCAGCCTCGGGGGGACGACGAACACCGGGGAGCTGTTTTTT
cdr3_aa: CASSLGGTTNTGELFF

j_call: TRBJ2-1
d_call: -
v_call: TRBV6-4
clone_size: -
cdr3_nt: TGTGCCAGCAGATTCGGCAATGAGCAGTTCTTC
cdr3_aa: CASRFGNEQFF

j_call: TRBJ2-1
d_call: TRBD2
v_call: TRBV19
clone_size: once
cdr3_nt: TGTGCCAGCTACGGACTAGCGGGGGATGATTATCTCTTC
cdr3_aa: CASYGLAGDDYLF

j_call: TRBJ2-4
d_call: -
v_call: TRBV11-2
clone_size: few
cdr3_nt: TGTGCCAGCAGCCCCATGGGAAGAGGGGACTCCATTCAGTACTTC
cdr3_aa: CASSPMGRGDSIQYF

j_call: TRBJ1-1
d_call: -
v_call: TRBV5-1
clone_size: -
cdr3_nt: TGCGCCAGCAGCCCAAACATCAACACTGAAGCTTTCTTT
cdr3_aa: CASSPNINTEAFF

j_call: TRBJ1-6
d_call: TRBD1
v_call: TRBV27
clone_size: few
cdr3_nt: TGTGCCAGCAGCACCCTCCCCCGGGACAGGGTAAACTCACCCCTCCACTTT
cdr3_aa: CASSTLPRDRVNSPLHF

j_call: TRBJ1-5
d_call: -
v_call: TRBV25-1
clone_size: -
cdr3_nt: TGTGCCAGCAGTGATCGGGGGGACTGGGGGCCCCAGCATTTT
cdr3_aa: CASSDRGDWGPQHF

j_call: TRBJ2-7
d_call: TRBD1
v_call: TRBV6-5
clone_size: -
cdr3_nt: TGTGCCTCAAAATCGGGACAGCCCTACGAGCAGTACTTC
cdr3_aa: CASKSGQPYEQYF

j_call: TRBJ1-3
d_call: -
v_call: TRBV15
clone_size: -
cdr3_nt: TGTGCCACCAGCAGAGATCTGAGTGGAAACACCATATATTTT
cdr3_aa: CATSRDLSGNTIYF

j_call: TRBJ1-2
d_call: -
v_call: TRBV6-6
clone_size: few
cdr3_nt: TGTGCCAGCAGTTCCTCCCCTACTAACTATGGCTACACCTTC
cdr3_aa: CASSSSPTNYGYTF

j_call: TRBJ1-1
d_call: -
v_call: TRBV4-1
clone_size: -
cdr3_nt: TGCGCCAGCAGCCAAGAGTCGAGCCTGAACACTGAAGCTTTCTTT
cdr3_aa: CASSQESSLNTEAFF

j_call: TRBJ1-4
d_call: -
v_call: TRBV11-2
clone_size: -
cdr3_nt: TGTGCCAGCAGCTTAGAGGGGGGTGGTGGAAAACTGTTTTTT
cdr3_aa: CASSLEGGGGKLFF

j_call: TRBJ2-3
d_call: -
v_call: TRBV6-5
clone_size: -
cdr3_nt: TGTGCCAGCAGCCCCGGGGCAGATACGCAGTATTTT
cdr3_aa: CASSPGADTQYF

j_call: TRBJ1-4
d_call: TRBD1
v_call: TRBV29-1
clone_size: -
cdr3_nt: TGCAGCGTTGTGGGACCAGGGACAGGAGAAAAACTGTTTTTT
cdr3_aa: CSVVGPGTGEKLFF

j_call: TRBJ1-2
d_call: TRBD1
v_call: TRBV15
clone_size: -
cdr3_nt: TGTGCCACCAGCAGAAGGACAGGGAACTATGGCTACACCTTC
cdr3_aa: CATSRRTGNYGYTF

j_call: TRBJ2-1
d_call: TRBD1
v_call: TRBV27
clone_size: -
cdr3_nt: TGTGCCAGCAGAGACAGGGGGTACAATGAGCAGTTCTTC
cdr3_aa: CASRDRGYNEQFF

j_call: TRBJ1-1
d_call: -
v_call: TRBV12-2
clone_size: -
cdr3_nt: TGTGCAAGTCGCTTAGTTGCGGGTTGCACTGAAGCTTTCTTT
cdr3_aa: CASRLVAGCTEAFF

j_call: TRBJ1-5
d_call: TRBD1
v_call: TRBV9
clone_size: -
cdr3_nt: TGTGCCAGCAGCAGGACAGGCTCCCATCAGCCCCAGCATTTT
cdr3_aa: CASSRTGSHQPQHF

j_call: TRBJ1-1
d_call: TRBD1
v_call: TRBV2
clone_size: -
cdr3_nt: TGTGCCAGTCGACAGGGGTGGACTGAGACTTTCTTT
cdr3_aa: CASRQGWTETFF

j_call: TRBJ2-3
d_call: TRBD2
v_call: TRBV18
clone_size: -
cdr3_nt: TGTGCCAGCTCTCACAGGACTAGCGGGGCCACAGATACGCAGTATTTT
cdr3_aa: CASSHRTSGATDTQYF

j_call: TRBJ1-2
d_call: TRBD1
v_call: TRBV5-4
clone_size: -
cdr3_nt: TGTGCCAGCAGCGACGGGACAGCCGATAACTATGGCTACACCTTC
cdr3_aa: CASSDGTADNYGYTF

j_call: TRBJ2-1
d_call: -
v_call: TRBV19
clone_size: few
cdr3_nt: TGTGCCAGTAGTATCGACAGCAACAATGAGCAGTTCTTC
cdr3_aa: CASSIDSNNEQFF

j_call: TRBJ2-7
d_call: -
v_call: TRBV19
clone_size: -
cdr3_nt: TGTGCCAGCCGACACTTGAGTGACAACGAGCAGTACTTC
cdr3_aa: CASRHLSDNEQYF

j_call: TRBJ1-3
d_call: -
v_call: TRBV11-2
clone_size: once
cdr3_nt: TGTGCCAGCAGCTTTTACCGATCGGGGGGCGCAGCCATATATTTT
cdr3_aa: CASSFYRSGGAAIYF

j_call: TRBJ2-1
d_call: -
v_call: TRBV4-1
clone_size: -
cdr3_nt: TGCGCCAGCAGCCAAGGGGGGCGGGATGAGCAGTTCTTC
cdr3_aa: CASSQGGRDEQFF

j_call: TRBJ1-3
d_call: TRBD1
v_call: TRBV19
clone_size: -
cdr3_nt: TGTGCCAGTAGTCTCTGGCAGGGGGCCTATGGCTCTGGAAACACCATATATTTT
cdr3_aa: CASSLWQGAYGSGNTIYF

j_call: TRBJ2-5
d_call: -
v_call: TRBV30
clone_size: few
cdr3_nt: TGTGCCTGCCGACAGGTTACGGAGACCCAGTACTTC
cdr3_aa: CACRQVTETQYF

j_call: TRBJ1-2
d_call: -
v_call: TRBV29-1
clone_size: -
cdr3_nt: TGCAGCGTTGGAGCAGGGGACTATGGCTACACCTTC
cdr3_aa: CSVGAGDYGYTF

j_call: TRBJ2-6
d_call: -
v_call: TRBV6-6
clone_size: few
cdr3_nt: TGTGCCAGCAGCCGTCTGGGAGGCTCTGGGGCCAACGTCCTGACTTTC
cdr3_aa: CASSRLGGSGANVLTF

j_call: TRBJ2-2
d_call: TRBD2
v_call: TRBV5-1
clone_size: -
cdr3_nt: TGCGCCAGCCGGGAGGGACCCACCGGGGAGCTGTTTTTT
cdr3_aa: CASREGPTGELFF

j_call: TRBJ2-2
d_call: TRBD1
v_call: TRBV7-9
clone_size: -
cdr3_nt: TGTGCCAGCAGCTTAGGGCCACCGACAGGGGGGTACACCGGGGAGCTGTTTTTT
cdr3_aa: CASSLGPPTGGYTGELFF

j_call: TRBJ2-5
d_call: -
v_call: TRBV4-1
clone_size: -
cdr3_nt: TGCGCCAGCAGCCAACTAGAGCTCCAAGAGACCCAGTACTTC
cdr3_aa: CASSQLELQETQYF

j_call: TRBJ1-4
d_call: -
v_call: TRBV7-9
clone_size: -
cdr3_nt: TGTTCCAGCAGCGGAGGGCCCGAGGATAGAACTAATGAAAAACTGTTTTTT
cdr3_aa: CSSSGGPEDRTNEKLFF

j_call: TRBJ2-3
d_call: -
v_call: TRBV10-1
clone_size: -
cdr3_nt: TGCGCCAGCAGTGAGTACCCAGCGTTGAGCACAGATACGCAGTATTTT
cdr3_aa: CASSEYPALSTDTQYF

j_call: TRBJ2-1
d_call: TRBD1
v_call: TRBV9
clone_size: -
cdr3_nt: TGTGCCAGCAGCGGGGGACAGGGGAATGAGCAGTTCTTC
cdr3_aa: CASSGGQGNEQFF

j_call: TRBJ1-3
d_call: -
v_call: TRBV6-6
clone_size: few
cdr3_nt: TGTGCCAGCAGAACAGGGTCTGGAAACACCATATATTTT
cdr3_aa: CASRTGSGNTIYF

j_call: TRBJ2-6
d_call: TRBD1
v_call: TRBV18
clone_size: -
cdr3_nt: TGTGCCAGCTCCTCCATCTACAGGGGTCCAGGGGCCAACGTCCTGACTTTC
cdr3_aa: CASSSIYRGPGANVLTF

j_call: TRBJ2-5
d_call: TRBD1
v_call: TRBV11-3
clone_size: -
cdr3_nt: TGTGCCAGCAGCTTAGGAACAGGGGGCGGCCAAGAGACCCAGTACTTC
cdr3_aa: CASSLGTGGGQETQYF